The T cell receptor beta chain under discussion was sequenced for a study of cytomegalovirus exposure and HLA in healthy donors. Study findings and constraints: Earlier analysis yielded a pattern in which most TCR beta V segments were productive about 90% or about 30% of the time.

Notes on this clone: Its matching antigen is unknown.

60 Vbeta and 13 Jbeta primers were used in PCR. The repertoire was sequenced with immunoSEQ multiplex PCR; TCRdb's copy has only in-frame clones and lacks some. This sample contains approximately 50,000 clones. This CDR3 comprises 13 residues. V shed 3 bases and J shed 3 bases, with 11 bases lying between them. The germline CDR1 and CDR2 sequences are GTSNPN and SVGIG (reference sequence). The rearrangement links TRBV30 to TRBJ1-1, with D hard to call. The clonotype originates from a female donor in good health and CMV-seronegative. What was sequenced was PBMCs. The DNA of the CDR3 is TGTGCCTGGAGCCCTCGCGGGGACACTGAAGCTTTCTTT. Its translation is CAWSPRGDTEAFF.